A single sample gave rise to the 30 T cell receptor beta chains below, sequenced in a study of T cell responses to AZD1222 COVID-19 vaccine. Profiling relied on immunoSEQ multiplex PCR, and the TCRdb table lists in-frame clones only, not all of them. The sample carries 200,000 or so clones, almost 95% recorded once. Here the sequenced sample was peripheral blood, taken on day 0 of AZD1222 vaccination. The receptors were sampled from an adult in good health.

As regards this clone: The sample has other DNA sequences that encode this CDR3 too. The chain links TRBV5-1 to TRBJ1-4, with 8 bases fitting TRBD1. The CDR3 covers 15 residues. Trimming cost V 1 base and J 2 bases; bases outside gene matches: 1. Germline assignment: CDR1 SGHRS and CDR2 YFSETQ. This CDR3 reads CASSLPGGTNEKLFF. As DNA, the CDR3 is TGCGCCAGCAGCTTGCCAGGGGGCACTAATGAAAAACTGTTTTTT.

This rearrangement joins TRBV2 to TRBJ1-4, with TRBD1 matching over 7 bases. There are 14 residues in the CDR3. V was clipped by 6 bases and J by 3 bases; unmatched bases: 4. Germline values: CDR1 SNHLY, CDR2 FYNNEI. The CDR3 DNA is TGTGCCAGCAGCAGACAGGGCGCTAATGAAAAACTGTTTTTT. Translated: CASSRQGANEKLFF. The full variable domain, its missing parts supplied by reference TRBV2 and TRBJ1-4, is EPEVTQTPSHQVTQMGQEVILRCVPISNHLYFYWYRQILGQKVEFLVSFYNNEISEKSEIFDDQFSVERPDGSNFTLKIRSTKLEDSAMYFCASSRQGANEKLFFGSGTQLSVL.

The CDR3 DNA is TGCGCCAGCAGCCAAATAACTACAGGGGAGCTGTTCGGCTACACCTTC. Protein sequence: CASSQITTGELFGYTF. This chain uses TRBV4-3 with TRBJ1-2; 7 nucleotides match TRBD1. Germline V lookup: CDR1 LGHNA, CDR2 YSLEER. V dropped 2 bases and J dropped 8; count of bases not matched to a gene: 14. The CDR3 is made up of 16 amino acids.

The DNA for the CDR3 is TGCGCCAGCGCCGGGACTAGCGGAAACAATGAGCAGTTCTTC. Protein: CASAGTSGNNEQFF. The chain has TRBV5-1 and TRBJ2-1; 11 nucleotides line up with TRBD2. The CDR3 length is 14 residues. In germline, CDR1 is SGHRS, CDR2 YFSETQ. V trimming: 7 bases; J trimming: 5 bases; junction bases outside the gene matches: 5.

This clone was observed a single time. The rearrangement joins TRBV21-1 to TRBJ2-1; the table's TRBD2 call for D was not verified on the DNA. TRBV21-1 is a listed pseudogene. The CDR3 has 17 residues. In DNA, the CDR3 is TGTGCCAGCAGCAAAGACCCTCCTAGCGGGAGGGCCAATGAGCAGTTCTTC. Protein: CASSKDPPSGRANEQFF.

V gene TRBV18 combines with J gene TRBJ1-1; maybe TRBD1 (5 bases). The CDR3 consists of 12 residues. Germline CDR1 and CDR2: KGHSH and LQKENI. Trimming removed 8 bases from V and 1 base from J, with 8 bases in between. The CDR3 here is CASRQQNTEAFF. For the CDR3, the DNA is TGTGCCAGCCGACAGCAGAACACTGAAGCTTTCTTT.

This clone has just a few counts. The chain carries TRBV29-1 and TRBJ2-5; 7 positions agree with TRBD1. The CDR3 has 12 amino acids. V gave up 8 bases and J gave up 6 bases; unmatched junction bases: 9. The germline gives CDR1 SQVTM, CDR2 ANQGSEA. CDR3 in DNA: TGCAGCCTTCGGACAGGAAGGCAGACCCAGTACTTC. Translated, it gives CSLRTGRQTQYF.

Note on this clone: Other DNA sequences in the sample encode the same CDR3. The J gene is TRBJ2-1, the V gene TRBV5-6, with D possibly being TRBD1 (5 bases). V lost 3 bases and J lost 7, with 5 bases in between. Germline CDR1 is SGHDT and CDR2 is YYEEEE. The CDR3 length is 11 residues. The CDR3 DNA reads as TGTGCCAGCAGCTCAGGGAATGAGCAGTTCTTC. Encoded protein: CASSSGNEQFF.

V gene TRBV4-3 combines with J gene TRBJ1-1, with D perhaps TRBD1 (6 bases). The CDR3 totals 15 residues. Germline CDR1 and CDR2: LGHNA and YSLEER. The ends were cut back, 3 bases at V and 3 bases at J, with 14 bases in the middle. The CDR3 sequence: CASSQKGGAYTEAFF. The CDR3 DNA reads TGCGCCAGCAGCCAGAAGGGGGGGGCCTACACTGAAGCTTTCTTT.

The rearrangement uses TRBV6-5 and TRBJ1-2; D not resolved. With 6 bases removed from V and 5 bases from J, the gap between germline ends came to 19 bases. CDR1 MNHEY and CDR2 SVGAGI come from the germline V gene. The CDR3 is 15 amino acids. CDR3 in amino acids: CASSSWRPTGYGYTF. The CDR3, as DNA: TGTGCCAGCAGCAGTTGGCGACCCACGGGGTATGGCTACACCTTC.

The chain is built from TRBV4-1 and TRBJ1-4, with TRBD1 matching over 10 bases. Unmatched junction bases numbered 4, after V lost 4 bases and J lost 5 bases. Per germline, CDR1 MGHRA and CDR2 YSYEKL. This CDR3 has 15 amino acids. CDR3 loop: CASSPDRGVNEKLFF. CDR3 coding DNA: TGCGCCAGCAGCCCGGACAGGGGGGTAAATGAAAAACTGTTTTTT.

CDR3 sequence (DNA): TGTGCCAGTAGCGTACGCCCGGCCTGGAGCAATCAGCCCCAGCATTTT. It is translated as CASSVRPAWSNQPQHF. V gene TRBV19 combines with J gene TRBJ1-5; D remains unclear. The V gene's germline CDR1 is LNHDA and CDR2 SQIVND (reference sequence). Deletions cut 6 bases from V and 1 base from J, with 16 bases between. The CDR3 has 16 residues. The variable domain in full, completed from reference TRBV19 and TRBJ1-5, reads DGGITQSPKYLFRKEGQNVTLSCEQNLNHDAMYWYRQDPGQGLRLIYYSQIVNDFQKGDIAEGYSVSREKKESFPLTVTSAQKNPTAFYLCASSVRPAWSNQPQHFGDGTRLSIL.

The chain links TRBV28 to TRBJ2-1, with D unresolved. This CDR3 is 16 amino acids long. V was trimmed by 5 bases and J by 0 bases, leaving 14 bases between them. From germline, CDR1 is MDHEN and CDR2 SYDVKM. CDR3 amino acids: CASSADTSSSYNEQFF. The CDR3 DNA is TGTGCCAGCAGTGCCGACACCTCGAGCTCCTACAATGAGCAGTTCTTC.

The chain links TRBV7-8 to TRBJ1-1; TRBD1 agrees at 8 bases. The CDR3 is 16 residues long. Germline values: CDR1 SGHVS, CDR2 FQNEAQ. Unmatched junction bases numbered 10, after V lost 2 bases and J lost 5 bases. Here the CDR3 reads CASSLSSGGAYTEAFF. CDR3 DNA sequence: TGTGCCAGCAGCTTAAGCTCAGGGGGCGCATATACTGAAGCTTTCTTT.

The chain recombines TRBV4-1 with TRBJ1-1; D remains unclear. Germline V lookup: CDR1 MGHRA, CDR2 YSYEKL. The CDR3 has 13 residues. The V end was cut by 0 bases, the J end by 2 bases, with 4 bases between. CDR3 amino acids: CASSQDSNTEAFF. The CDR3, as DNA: TGCGCCAGCAGCCAAGACTCAAACACTGAAGCTTTCTTT.

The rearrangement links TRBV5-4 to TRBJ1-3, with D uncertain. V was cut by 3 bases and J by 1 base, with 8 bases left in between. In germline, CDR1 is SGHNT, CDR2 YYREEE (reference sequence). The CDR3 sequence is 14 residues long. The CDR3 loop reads CASSSSRSGNTIYF. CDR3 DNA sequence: TGTGCCAGCAGCTCTTCCCGGTCTGGAAACACCATATATTTT.

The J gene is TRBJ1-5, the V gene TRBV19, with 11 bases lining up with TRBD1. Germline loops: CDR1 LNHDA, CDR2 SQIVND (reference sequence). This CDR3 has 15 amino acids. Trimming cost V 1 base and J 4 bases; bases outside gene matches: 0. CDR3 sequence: CASSIGDRGNQPQHF. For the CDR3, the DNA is TGTGCCAGTAGTATAGGGGACAGGGGGAATCAGCCCCAGCATTTT.

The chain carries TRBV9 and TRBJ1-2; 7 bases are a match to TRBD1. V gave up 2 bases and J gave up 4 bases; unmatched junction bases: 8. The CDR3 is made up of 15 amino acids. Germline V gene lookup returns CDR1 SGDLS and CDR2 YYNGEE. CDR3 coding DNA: TGTGCCAGCAGCGTCGGTAGTGGGGACAGCTATGGCTACACCTTC. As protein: CASSVGSGDSYGYTF.

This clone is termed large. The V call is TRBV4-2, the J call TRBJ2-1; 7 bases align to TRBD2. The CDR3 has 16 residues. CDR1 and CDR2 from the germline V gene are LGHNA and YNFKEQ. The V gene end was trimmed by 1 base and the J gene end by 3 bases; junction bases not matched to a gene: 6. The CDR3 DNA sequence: TGTGCCAGCAGCCAAGCGTCAAGCGGGGACTACAATGAGCAGTTCTTC. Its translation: CASSQASSGDYNEQFF.

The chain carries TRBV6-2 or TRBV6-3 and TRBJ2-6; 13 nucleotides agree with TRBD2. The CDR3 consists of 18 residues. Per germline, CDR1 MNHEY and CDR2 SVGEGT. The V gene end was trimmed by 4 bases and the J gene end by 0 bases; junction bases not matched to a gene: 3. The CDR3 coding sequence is TGTGCCAGCAGTTTGGGACTAGCGGGAAACTCTGGGGCCAACGTCCTGACTTTC. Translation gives CASSLGLAGNSGANVLTF.

Here the CDR3 reads CASSLGLSAGLGTDTQYF. As DNA, the CDR3 is TGTGCCAGCAGCTTAGGGTTGTCGGCGGGCCTTGGGACAGATACGCAGTATTTT. The chain carries TRBV7-2 and TRBJ2-3; tentative D call: TRBD2 (5 bases). The CDR3 length is 18 residues. V lost 1 base to trimming and J lost 3 bases, with 20 bases between them. From germline, CDR1 is SGHTA and CDR2 FQGNSA.

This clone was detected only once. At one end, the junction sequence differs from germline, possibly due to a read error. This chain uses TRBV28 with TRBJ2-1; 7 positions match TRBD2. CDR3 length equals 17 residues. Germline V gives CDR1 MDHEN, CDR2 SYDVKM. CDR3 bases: TGTGCCAGCAGCTTATCGACCGGGCTAGCGGTGAACAATGAGCAGTTCTTC. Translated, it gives CASSLSTGLAVNNEQFF.

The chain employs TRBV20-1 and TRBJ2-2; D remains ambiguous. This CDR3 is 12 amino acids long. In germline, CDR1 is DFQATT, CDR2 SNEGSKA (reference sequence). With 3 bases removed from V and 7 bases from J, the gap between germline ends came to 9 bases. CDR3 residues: CSASNHGGELFF. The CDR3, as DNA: TGCAGTGCTAGTAACCATGGCGGGGAGCTGTTTTTT.

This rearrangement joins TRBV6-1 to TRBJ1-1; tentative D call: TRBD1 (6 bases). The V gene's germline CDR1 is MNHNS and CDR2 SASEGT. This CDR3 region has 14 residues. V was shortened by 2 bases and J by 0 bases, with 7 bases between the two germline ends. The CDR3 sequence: CASSEWTVNTEAFF. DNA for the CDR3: TGTGCCAGCAGTGAATGGACAGTGAACACTGAAGCTTTCTTT.

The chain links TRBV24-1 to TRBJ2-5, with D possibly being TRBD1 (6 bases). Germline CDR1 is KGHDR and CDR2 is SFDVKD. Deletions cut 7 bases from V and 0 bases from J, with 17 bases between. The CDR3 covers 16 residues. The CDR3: CATRYRDDTDQETQYF. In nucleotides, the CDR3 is TGTGCCACCAGATACAGGGACGATACCGACCAAGAGACCCAGTACTTC.

The DNA for the CDR3 is TGTGCCAGCAGACTAGGGGTCCAGGAGGAGTTCTTC. It specifies CASRLGVQEEFF. The V and J genes are TRBV6-5 and TRBJ2-1, with D possibly being TRBD1 or TRBD2 (5 bases each). CDR3 size: 12 residues. Germline values: CDR1 MNHEY, CDR2 SVGAGI. Trimming cost V 6 bases and J 14 bases, with 17 bases left between them.

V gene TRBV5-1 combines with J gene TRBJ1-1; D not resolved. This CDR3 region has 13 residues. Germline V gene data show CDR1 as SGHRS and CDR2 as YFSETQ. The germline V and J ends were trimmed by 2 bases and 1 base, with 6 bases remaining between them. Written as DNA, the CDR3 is TGCGCCAGCAGCTTCTCCGAGAACACTGAAGCTTTCTTT. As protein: CASSFSENTEAFF.

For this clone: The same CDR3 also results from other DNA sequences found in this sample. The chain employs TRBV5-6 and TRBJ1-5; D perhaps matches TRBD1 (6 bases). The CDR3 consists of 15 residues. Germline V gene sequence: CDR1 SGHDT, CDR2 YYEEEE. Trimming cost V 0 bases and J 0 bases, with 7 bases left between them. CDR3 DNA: TGTGCCAGCAGCTTGGCAGGGGATAGCAATCAGCCCCAGCATTTT. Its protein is CASSLAGDSNQPQHF.

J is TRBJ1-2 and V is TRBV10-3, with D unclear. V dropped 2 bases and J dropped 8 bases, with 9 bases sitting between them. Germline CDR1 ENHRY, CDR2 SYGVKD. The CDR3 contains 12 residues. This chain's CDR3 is CAISEGSVGYTF. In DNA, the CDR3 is TGTGCCATCAGTGAGGGGAGTGTCGGCTACACCTTC.

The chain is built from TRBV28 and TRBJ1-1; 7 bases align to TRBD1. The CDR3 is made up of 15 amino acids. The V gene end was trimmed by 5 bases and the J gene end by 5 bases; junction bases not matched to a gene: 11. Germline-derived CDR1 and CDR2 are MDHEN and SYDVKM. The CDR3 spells CASSLPPPRGTEAFF. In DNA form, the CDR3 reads TGTGCCAGCAGTCTTCCCCCCCCCAGGGGGACTGAAGCTTTCTTT.